The 18 T cell receptor beta chains below all came from one sample that was sequenced in a study of PD-1 blockade in classical Hodgkin lymphoma. Time point denoted: cycle 4 day 1 (C4D1), after around six weeks of nivolumab. With no exception, relapse followed autologous stem cell transplantation in all patients, and brentuximab vedotin exposure varied. The protocol was immunoSEQ multiplex PCR, while the TCRdb copy is restricted to in-frame clones and leaves out a portion. The table has around 53,000 clones, approximately 76% seen once. The material was peripheral blood mononuclear cells (PBMCs), obtained before the fourth cycle of nivolumab. Receptors were obtained from a human donor with classical Hodgkin lymphoma.

V is TRBV5-1 and J is TRBJ2-1; TRBD2 aligns across 13 bases. V dropped 0 bases and J dropped 8; count of bases not matched to a gene: 5. The CDR3 spans 16 residues. Germline-derived CDR1 and CDR2 are SGHRS and YFSETQ. CDR3 coding DNA: TGCGCCAGCAGCTTGGCGATGGGACTAGCGGGATATGAGCAGTTCTTC. The encoded protein is CASSLAMGLAGYEQFF.

This clone has just a few counts. The chain recombines TRBV7-8 with TRBJ2-1; D is undetermined. CDR1 is SGHVS and CDR2 is FQNEAQ in the germline V gene. V lost 1 base and J 12 bases, leaving 13 bases between the germline ends. This CDR3 spans 13 amino acids. The CDR3 loop reads CASSLEEGIRQFF. CDR3 DNA: TGTGCCAGCAGCTTAGAGGAAGGGATACGGCAGTTCTTC.

The chain joins TRBV13 to TRBJ1-2; D may be TRBD1 (5 bases). Between the trimmed V and J ends, which lost 5 bases and 3 bases, there was a span of 10 bases. Germline-derived CDR1 and CDR2 are PRHDT and FYEKMQ (reference sequence). CDR3 length: 13 residues. The CDR3, as DNA: TGTGCCAGCAGCCGGGGGGGTTACTATGGCTACACCTTC. This translates into CASSRGGYYGYTF.

This chain joins TRBV12-5 and TRBJ2-5; 9 bases map to TRBD2. The CDR3 runs to 12 residues. Per germline, CDR1 LGHNT and CDR2 FRNRAP. CDR3 in DNA: TGTGCCATAAGGACTAGCGAAGAGACCCAGTACTTC. Translation: CAIRTSEETQYF. Full variable domain (rest looked up from reference TRBV12-5 and TRBJ2-5): DARVTQTPRHKVTEMGQEVTMRCQPILGHNTVFWYRQTMMQGLELLAYFRNRAPLDDSGMPKDRFSAEMPDATLATLKIQPSEPRDSAVYFCAIRTSEETQYFGPGTRLLVL.

The CDR3 here is CASSRTDEQYF. CDR3 DNA sequence: TGTGCCAGCAGCCGGACAGACGAGCAGTACTTC. The V gene is TRBV2, the J gene TRBJ2-7, with D possibly TRBD1 on 6 matching bases. The V gene lost 6 bases and the J gene lost 5 bases, with 8 bases spanning the gap. Looked up from germline, CDR1 is SNHLY and CDR2 is FYNNEI. The CDR3 has 11 amino acids.

This clone was counted a single time. This chain connects TRBV2 to TRBJ2-7; D is undetermined. V was trimmed by 5 bases and J by 3 bases, leaving 14 bases between them. The CDR3 is 14 residues long. Looked up from germline, CDR1 is SNHLY and CDR2 is FYNNEI. CDR3 DNA sequence: TGTGCCAGCAGTAAACATACGGACGGCTACGAGCAGTACTTC. It is translated as CASSKHTDGYEQYF.

This clone was picked up a small number of times. A read error may produce the germline difference seen at one junction end. This chain links TRBV7-7 with TRBJ2-1; 7 bases line up with TRBD1. Germline V CDR1 and CDR2: SSHAT, FNYEAQ (reference sequence). This CDR3 contains 14 residues. The CDR3 DNA reads TGTGCTAGCAGCAACCTACAGGGGAGCGATGAGCAGTTCTTC. It yields the protein CASSNLQGSDEQFF.

The CDR3 here is CARSLSGTSALDGAFF. CDR3 sequence (DNA): TGTGCCAGAAGCCTCTCCGGGACTAGCGCTCTTGATGGGGCTTTCTTC. This chain joins TRBV7-5 and TRBJ2-1; the table's D call, TRBD2, was not checked against the DNA. TRBV7-5 is classified as a pseudogene. The CDR3 runs to 16 residues.

The CDR3 coding sequence is TGTGCCAGCAGCCTGGGGACAGTGAGTGAAGCTTTCTTT. It translates to CASSLGTVSEAFF. The J gene is TRBJ1-1, the V gene TRBV11-3; 7 bases are a match to TRBD1. The V segment lost 5 bases and the J segment 7 bases; nucleotides outside the gene matches: 7. The CDR3 loop spans 13 amino acids. Germline assignment: CDR1 SGHNT and CDR2 YENEEA.

CDR3 sequence reads: CASSEWGGPGNQPQHF. CDR3 in DNA: TGCGCCAGCAGTGAGTGGGGGGGGCCGGGCAATCAGCCCCAGCATTTT. V gene TRBV10-2 combines with J gene TRBJ1-5; a possible D gene is TRBD1 (6 bases). Germline V gives CDR1 WSHSY, CDR2 SAAADI. Trimming cost V 1 base and J 2 bases, with 12 bases left between them. The CDR3 sequence is 16 residues long.

This chain uses TRBV19 with TRBJ2-3; D gene unclear. The CDR3 is made up of 13 amino acids. In germline, CDR1 is LNHDA, CDR2 SQIVND (reference sequence). V lost 6 bases, J lost 2 bases, and 9 bases lay in between. CDR3 nucleotides: TGTGCCAGTAGGTCATTAGCCACAGATACGCAGTATTTT. Encoded protein: CASRSLATDTQYF.

J is TRBJ1-2 and V is TRBV5-1; D is ambiguous. The CDR3 runs 15 residues. Deletions cut 0 bases from V and 8 bases from J, with 17 bases between. In germline, CDR1 is SGHRS, CDR2 YFSETQ. CDR3 in amino acids: CASSLDPMSAPGYTF. The CDR3 coding sequence is TGCGCCAGCAGCTTGGATCCTATGTCTGCTCCGGGCTACACCTTC.

The V and J genes are TRBV28 and TRBJ1-4; D is unclear. The CDR3 is 16 amino acids. Trimming stripped 4 bases from V and 8 bases from J, with 20 bases between. Looked up from germline, CDR1 is MDHEN and CDR2 is SYDVKM. CDR3 coding DNA: TGTGCCAGCAGTTCCCCCGCCGGGCCCCGGAAGGAAAAACTGTTTTTT. It translates to CASSSPAGPRKEKLFF.

This chain uses TRBV5-1 with TRBJ2-5; D is unresolved. The J call may not be correct, given that the DNA end is closer to TRBJ2-7. Germline V lookup: CDR1 SGHRS, CDR2 YFSETQ. The CDR3 sequence is 14 residues long. The CDR3 loop reads CASSRAPPDHEQYF. CDR3 DNA sequence: TGCGCCAGCAGCCGGGCCCCTCCGGACCACGAGCAGTACTTC.

Only a few counts were recorded for this clone. At the DNA level, this CDR3 is encoded by other sequences in the same sample as well. V gene TRBV6-5 combines with J gene TRBJ1-2; D gene ambiguous. Germline CDR1 MNHEY, CDR2 SVGAGI. Trimming removed 6 bases from V and 2 bases from J, with 10 bases in between. The CDR3 is made up of 13 amino acids. CDR3 DNA: TGTGCCAGCAGCAACGCGGGAAACTATGGCTACACCTTC. Translating it yields CASSNAGNYGYTF.

Comment on this clone: It is likely a read error: a sequence one base away is far more abundant. This specimen includes other DNA sequences encoding the same CDR3. The chain is built from TRBV5-4 and TRBJ2-3; D not resolved. Germline CDR1 reads SGHNT; CDR2 reads YYREEE (reference sequence). The CDR3 has 14 amino acids. V lost 1 base and J lost 2, with 8 bases in between. This CDR3 reads CASSLRADTDTQYF. In nucleotides, the CDR3 is TGTGCCAGCAGCTTGCGGGCGGACACAGATACGCAGTATTTT.

V gene TRBV30 combines with J gene TRBJ1-2; D not resolved. Trimming took 1 base from V and 5 from J, leaving 11 bases between them. In germline, CDR1 is GTSNPN, CDR2 SVGIG (reference sequence). The CDR3 sequence is 13 residues long. The chain's CDR3 is CAWSGTGLYGYTF. CDR3 nucleotide sequence: TGTGCCTGGAGTGGTACGGGGTTATATGGCTACACCTTC.

The V call is TRBV10-3, the J call TRBJ2-1; D remains ambiguous. Germline-derived CDR1 and CDR2 are ENHRY and SYGVKD. The CDR3 runs 16 residues. V lost 4 bases to trimming and J lost 0 bases, with 13 bases between them. CDR3 loop: CAISGVSVISYNEQFF. The CDR3, as DNA: TGTGCCATCAGTGGTGTATCAGTTATCTCCTACAATGAGCAGTTCTTC.